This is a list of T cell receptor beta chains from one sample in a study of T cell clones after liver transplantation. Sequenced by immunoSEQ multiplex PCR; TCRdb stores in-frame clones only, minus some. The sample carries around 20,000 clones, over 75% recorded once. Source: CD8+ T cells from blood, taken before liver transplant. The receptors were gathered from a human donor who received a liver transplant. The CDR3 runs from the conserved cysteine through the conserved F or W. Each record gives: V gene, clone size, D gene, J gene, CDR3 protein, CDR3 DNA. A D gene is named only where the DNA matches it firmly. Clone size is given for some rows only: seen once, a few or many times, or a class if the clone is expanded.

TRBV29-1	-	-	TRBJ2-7	CSVGRGSRTEQYF	TGCAGCGTGGGCCGAGGATCCAGGACCGAGCAGTACTTC
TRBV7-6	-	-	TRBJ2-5	CASSFISQETQYF	TGTGCCAGCAGCTTCATTTCACAAGAGACCCAGTACTTC
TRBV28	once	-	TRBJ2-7	CASSLEGYVFKQYF	TGTGCCAGCAGTTTGGAAGGGTATGTTTTCAAGCAGTACTTC
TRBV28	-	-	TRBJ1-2	CASSLAGDNYGYTF	TGTGCCAGCAGTTTGGCGGGTGACAACTATGGCTACACCTTC
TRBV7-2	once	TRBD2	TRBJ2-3	CASSLLAGVMQYF	TGTGCCAGCAGCTTACTAGCGGGAGTTATGCAGTATTTT
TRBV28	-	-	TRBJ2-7	CASSPVGITYEQYF	TGTGCCAGCAGTCCAGTCGGGATTACATACGAGCAGTACTTC
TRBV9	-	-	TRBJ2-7	CASSPTIRGYEQYF	TGTGCCAGCAGCCCGACAATTAGGGGCTACGAGCAGTACTTC
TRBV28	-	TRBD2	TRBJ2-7	CASRGLRGGRYEQYF	TGTGCCAGCAGAGGCTTGCGGGGGGGACGGTACGAGCAGTACTTC
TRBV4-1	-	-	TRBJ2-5	CASSQVPSMGQETQYF	TGCGCCAGCAGCCAAGTCCCCTCAATGGGCCAAGAGACCCAGTACTTC
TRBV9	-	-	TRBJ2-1	CASSPLRQSSYNEQFF	TGTGCCAGCAGCCCATTAAGGCAGAGCTCCTACAATGAGCAGTTCTTC
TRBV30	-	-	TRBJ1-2	CAWRPDGYTF	TGTGCCTGGAGGCCCGATGGCTACACCTTC
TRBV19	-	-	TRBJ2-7	CASSPMVSGVYEQYF	TGTGCCAGTAGTCCCATGGTCTCGGGCGTCTACGAGCAGTACTTC
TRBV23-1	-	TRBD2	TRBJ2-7	CASGPGLARPRVYEQYF	TGCGCCAGCGGCCCGGGACTAGCGAGACCAAGGGTCTACGAGCAGTACTTC
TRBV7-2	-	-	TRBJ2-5	CASSLDGHPETQYF	TGTGCCAGCAGCCTTGACGGGCATCCCGAGACCCAGTACTTC
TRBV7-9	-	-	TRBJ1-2	CASSLEGIWTGYTF	TGTGCCAGCAGCTTAGAAGGGATCTGGACTGGCTACACCTTC
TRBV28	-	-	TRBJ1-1	CAGGEPNTEAFF	TGTGCGGGCGGGGAACCGAACACTGAAGCTTTCTTT
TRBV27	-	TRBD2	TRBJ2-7	CASSWEGTSSYEQYF	TGTGCCAGCAGTTGGGAGGGCACCAGCTCCTACGAGCAGTACTTC
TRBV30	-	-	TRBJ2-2	CAWTQGGELFF	TGTGCCTGGACCCAAGGCGGGGAGCTGTTTTTT
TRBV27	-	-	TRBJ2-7	CASSFGPYYEQYF	TGTGCCAGCAGTTTCGGCCCTTACTACGAGCAGTACTTC
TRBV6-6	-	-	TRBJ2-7	CASSSEGYEQYF	TGTGCCAGCAGTTCCGAGGGATACGAGCAGTACTTC
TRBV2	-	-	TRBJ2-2	CASSDQRAPTTGELFF	TGTGCCAGCAGTGACCAGCGAGCCCCTACGACCGGGGAGCTGTTTTTT
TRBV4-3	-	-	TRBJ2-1	CASSQGPSGVEQFF	TGCGCCAGCAGCCAAGGCCCCTCGGGGGTTGAGCAGTTCTTC